The 23 T cell receptor beta chains presented below share a single source sample, sequenced in a study of shared clonotypes between healthy human individuals. Measured with immunoSEQ multiplex PCR; TCRdb has only the in-frame clones, and not every one. The sample consists of millions of clones, 90% to 95% of them appearing once. Sequencing used naive CD4+ T cells sorted from blood. Subset given: CD45RA+ positively selected. These receptors were taken from a man aged 18 to 30 in good health.

The chain carries TRBV6-6 and TRBJ1-6; no clear D gene. The length of the CDR3 is 14 residues. CDR1 and CDR2 (germline): MNHNY, SVGAGI (reference sequence). Deletions cut 4 bases from V and 10 bases from J, with 14 bases between. CDR3 nucleotides: TGTGCCAGCAGTTCGTTCATGGCGGTCTCACCCCTCCACTTT. Translating gives CASSSFMAVSPLHF.

The chain combines TRBV5-5 with TRBJ2-4, with 7 bases matching TRBD2. The CDR3 consists of 13 residues. The germline gives CDR1 SGHKS, CDR2 YYEKEE (reference sequence). Trimming took 6 bases from V and 16 from J; bases not matched to a gene: 16. The CDR3 region has the DNA TGTGCCAGCACCGGAGTCGCGGGGGAAGCGGGTTACTTC. Protein sequence: CASTGVAGEAGYF.

The chain couples TRBV19 to TRBJ1-5; 7 bases map to TRBD1. This CDR3 is built from 14 residues. Germline CDR1 reads LNHDA; CDR2 reads SQIVND (reference sequence). V was clipped by 11 bases and J by 8 bases; unmatched bases: 15. The CDR3 is CASAYPGQTKPQHF. The CDR3, as DNA: TGTGCCTCCGCTTACCCGGGACAGACTAAGCCCCAGCATTTT.

This chain uses TRBV7-9 with TRBJ1-4, with D possibly matching TRBD1 (6 bases). CDR3 length equals 14 residues. Germline V lookup: CDR1 SEHNR, CDR2 FQNEAQ (reference sequence). Trimming pared 5 bases from V and 4 bases from J, leaving 11 bases between. This chain's CDR3 is CASSPGVGNEKLFF. CDR3 in DNA: TGTGCCAGCAGCCCAGGGGTTGGTAATGAAAAACTGTTTTTT.

This sequence joins TRBV6-1 and TRBJ2-2; possibly TRBD2 for D (6 bases). The V and J ends lost 1 base and 4 bases respectively, with 13 bases between them. This CDR3 comprises 16 residues. Germline V gene lookup returns CDR1 MNHNS and CDR2 SASEGT. The CDR3 here is CASSEVLAMGTGELFF. The CDR3 DNA reads TGTGCCAGCAGTGAAGTGCTAGCGATGGGCACCGGGGAGCTGTTTTTT.

The chain couples TRBV2 to TRBJ2-7, with a tentative D call TRBD1 (5 bases). CDR3 length: 13 residues. Germline CDR1 and CDR2: SNHLY and FYNNEI. V gave up 6 bases and J gave up 3 bases, with 12 bases separating them. CDR3 in amino acids: CASRRDRGYEQYF. The CDR3 nucleotides read TGTGCCAGCAGGAGAGACAGAGGCTACGAGCAGTACTTC.

The chain uses TRBV2 and TRBJ2-1; TRBD2 is a possible D gene (5 bases). The CDR3 runs 14 residues. The V and J ends lost 3 bases and 0 bases respectively, with 6 bases between them. Per the germline V gene, CDR1 is SNHLY and CDR2 is FYNNEI. This CDR3 is CASSEAGSYNEQFF. CDR3 DNA: TGTGCCAGCAGTGAGGCGGGCTCCTACAATGAGCAGTTCTTC.

This rearrangement joins TRBV4-1 to TRBJ2-7; D is perhaps TRBD2 (6 bases). Germline V gives CDR1 MGHRA, CDR2 YSYEKL. The CDR3 contains 14 residues. Between the trimmed V and J ends, which lost 7 bases and 2 bases, there was a span of 15 bases. This CDR3 is CASILAVPTYEQYF. The DNA of the CDR3 is TGCGCCAGCATTTTAGCGGTCCCGACCTACGAGCAGTACTTC.

This chain links TRBV11-2 with TRBJ2-3; D is possibly TRBD1 or TRBD2 (5 bases each). Germline V gene sequence: CDR1 SGHAT, CDR2 FQNNGV. The CDR3 has 16 amino acids. V gave up 3 bases and J gave up 2 bases, with 15 bases separating them. DNA of the CDR3: TGTGCCAGCAGCTTCCACGCCGAGGGGATCACAGATACGCAGTATTTT. It yields the protein CASSFHAEGITDTQYF.

The chain joins TRBV2 to TRBJ2-3; 8 bases agree with TRBD1. Germline values: CDR1 SNHLY, CDR2 FYNNEI. The CDR3 is 15 residues long. V dropped 6 bases and J dropped 0; count of bases not matched to a gene: 5. CDR3 coding DNA: TGTGCCAGCAGCCAGGGGGCTGGTAGCACAGATACGCAGTATTTT. Its translation is CASSQGAGSTDTQYF.

The chain employs TRBV6-5 and TRBJ1-2; maybe TRBD1 (5 bases). V was clipped by 5 bases and J by 11 bases, with 24 bases between them. This CDR3 spans 15 amino acids. Germline V gene sequence: CDR1 MNHEY, CDR2 SVGAGI. CDR3 nucleotides: TGTGCCAGCAGTACTCCGGGACGATCATCCGCAGGTTACACCTTC. Its protein is CASSTPGRSSAGYTF.

The chain has TRBV7-2 and TRBJ2-7, with D unresolved. Per germline, CDR1 SGHTA and CDR2 FQGNSA. Deletions cut 1 base from V and 3 bases from J, with 10 bases between. The CDR3 has 14 residues. CDR3 sequence: CASSLGYRYYEQYF. In DNA, the CDR3 is TGTGCCAGCAGCTTAGGGTACCGATACTACGAGCAGTACTTC.

The genes are TRBV13 and TRBJ2-3; D not resolved. Between the trimmed V and J ends, which lost 8 bases and 6 bases, there was a span of 9 bases. The germline CDR1 and CDR2 sequences are PRHDT and FYEKMQ (reference sequence). This CDR3 spans 11 amino acids. The chain's CDR3 is CASGEGDTQYF. As DNA, the CDR3 is TGTGCCAGCGGGGAAGGGGATACGCAGTATTTT.

The chain links TRBV5-6 to TRBJ1-2; a possible D gene is TRBD1 (6 bases). Germline-derived CDR1 and CDR2 are SGHDT and YYEEEE. This CDR3 has 14 amino acids. V was trimmed by 5 bases and J by 1 base, leaving 12 bases between them. The CDR3 protein is CASRPGGLNYGYTF. Here the CDR3 DNA reads TGTGCCAGCAGACCGGGGGGCCTTAACTATGGCTACACCTTC.

A remark on this clone: Within the sample, other DNA sequences also encode this same CDR3. The J gene is TRBJ2-7, the V gene TRBV19; 9 bases match TRBD1. The germline CDR1 and CDR2 sequences are LNHDA and SQIVND (reference sequence). V dropped 4 bases and J dropped 4; count of bases not matched to a gene: 5. This CDR3 spans 14 amino acids. In DNA, the CDR3 is TGTGCCAGTAGTACACCGGGACAGGGTTACGAGCAGTACTTC. Residues: CASSTPGQGYEQYF.

The V and J genes are TRBV28 and TRBJ1-5; 11 positions match TRBD1. After removal of 3 bases from V and 3 bases from J, the junction contained 4 bases not matched to a gene. The CDR3 is made up of 16 amino acids. Per the germline V gene, CDR1 is MDHEN and CDR2 is SYDVKM. The CDR3 protein is CASSFLDRGHNQPQHF. As DNA, the CDR3 is TGTGCCAGCAGTTTCTTGGACAGGGGGCACAATCAGCCCCAGCATTTT.

The chain uses TRBV27 and TRBJ1-4, with TRBD1 matching over 7 bases. This CDR3 has 14 amino acids. The V gene's germline CDR1 is MNHEY and CDR2 SMNVEV (reference sequence). With 7 bases clipped from V and 4 bases from J, the junction kept 6 bases outside the gene matches. The CDR3 region is CASIPDRLNEKLFF. CDR3 nucleotide sequence: TGTGCCAGCATTCCGGACAGGCTTAATGAAAAACTGTTTTTT.

J is TRBJ2-2 and V is TRBV9, with TRBD1 matching 10 bases. V lost 0 bases to trimming and J lost 6 bases; unmatched junction nucleotides: 11. Germline CDR1 and CDR2: SGDLS and YYNGEE. This CDR3 is built from 18 residues. CDR3 protein: CASSVGAVGTGAPGELFF. CDR3 bases: TGTGCCAGCAGCGTAGGAGCGGTTGGGACAGGGGCCCCCGGGGAGCTGTTTTTT.

The rearrangement joins TRBV28 to TRBJ1-6; D is unresolved. The CDR3 length is 15 residues. Germline V gives CDR1 MDHEN, CDR2 SYDVKM. V was clipped by 2 bases and J by 7 bases, with 12 bases between them. This CDR3 is CASSLDMLRNSPLHF. In nucleotides, the CDR3 is TGTGCCAGCAGTTTAGACATGCTCCGAAATTCACCCCTCCACTTT.

The chain recombines TRBV5-1 with TRBJ2-2, with D tentatively TRBD1 (5 bases). The ends were cut back, 5 bases at V and 0 bases at J, with 8 bases in the middle. The CDR3 runs to 14 residues. CDR1 and CDR2 from the germline V gene are SGHRS and YFSETQ. The CDR3 is CASRQGSNTGELFF. Written as DNA, the CDR3 is TGCGCCAGCAGGCAGGGTTCGAACACCGGGGAGCTGTTTTTT.

This clone has a single count. DNA for the CDR3: TGTGCCAGCAGCTCCATAAAGGGGGGAGGCGGACGTCCCGGGCGGACCTTC. Translation gives CASSSIKGGGGRPGRTF. V gene TRBV11-2 combines with J gene TRBJ1-2, with D perhaps matching TRBD1 (6 bases). The V and J ends lost 4 bases and 14 bases respectively, with 32 bases between them. Germline CDR1 reads SGHAT; CDR2 reads FQNNGV. The CDR3 is made up of 17 amino acids.

This clone was recorded only once. V gene TRBV5-6 combines with J gene TRBJ2-2; D not resolved. With 0 bases removed from V and 4 bases from J, the gap between germline ends came to 10 bases. The germline gives CDR1 SGHDT, CDR2 YYEEEE. CDR3 size: 15 residues. CDR3 nucleotide sequence: TGTGCCAGCAGCTTGGGGGCCGGCCTCACCGGGGAGCTGTTTTTT. Protein product: CASSLGAGLTGELFF.

The chain has TRBV29-1 and TRBJ2-1; 7 nucleotides align to TRBD1. The V gene's germline CDR1 is SQVTM and CDR2 ANQGSEA. Unmatched junction bases numbered 6, after V lost 0 bases and J lost 1 base. This CDR3 contains 16 residues. The CDR3 reads CSVEDRSGQSYNEQFF. Written as DNA, the CDR3 is TGCAGCGTTGAAGATCGGTCGGGACAGTCCTACAATGAGCAGTTCTTC.